This T cell receptor beta chain was sequenced for a study of regulatory T cells in long-lasting Graves disease. Germline CDR1 and CDR2: ENHRY and SYGVKD. This CDR3 is built from 12 residues. The V gene lost 8 bases and the J gene lost 7 bases, with 11 bases spanning the gap. This sample's time point: newly diagnosed GD, antithyroid drugs for less than 3 months. PBMC-derived RNA was used for the TCR library. Arm-PCR of CDR3 regions and iRepertoire HTBI primers were the basis on which TCR beta libraries were built. Via MiXCR, TCRdb re-called the multiplex PCR reads, giving one row per CDR3 protein. The table records 560,000 or so distinct CDR3 sequences, around 15% of them present only once. These records were also assigned to another study, of T cells in Graves' hyperthyroidism and ophthalmopathy.

This sample comprised peripheral blood mononuclear cells (PBMCs), obtained at new diagnosis, from a patient treated with antithyroid drugs. The J gene is TRBJ1-4, the V gene TRBV10-3, with D tentatively TRBD1 (6 bases). This clonotype was sampled from a man between 18 and 29 years old with Graves disease. CDR3 residues: CAIAGEGEKLFF. The DNA of the CDR3 is TGTGCCATCGCAGGGGAGGGTGAAAAACTGTTTTTT.